This entry concerns a single TCR beta chain. Its antigen is not yet known. No quality values exist for individual bases; no much larger clone is one base distant. Collaborating institutions collected whole blood in K2EDTA tubes following their own protocols. For TCRbeta analysis, collaborators shipped samples in one of three forms: frozen whole blood, isolated PBMCs, or DNA extracted from either of those sample types. This record belongs to a study of blood T cell repertoires in COVID-19 (dated by TCRdb to 2019 to 2021). Context from the whole study: Samples covering the acute and convalescent phases of COVID-19 were provided by collaborators in the United States, Italy and Spain. The prospective study material was composed of cDNA or gDNA derived from T cells, B-cell-depleted T cells, or PBMCs. A freely available public database, intended as a resource for researchers studying the immune response to SARS-CoV-2, is where the repertoires were released. HLA class I and class II types, where available, came from metadata supplied by the sample provider rather than from assay-based typing. Sample metadata almost always included a de-identified subject ID, COVID-19 status, age in years and sex. Samples came from the ongoing ImmuneRACE study (first 160 participants) plus 1,254 subjects from 6 global collaborators. Subjects who had been exposed to COVID-19, were actively infected with it, or had recovered from it provided the deeply sampled blood TCRbeta repertoires that made up the dataset. The full study reports these points: The amount of clinical and demographic metadata varied by source and participant and was provided uncurated.

TCRbeta CDR3 regions were amplified from genomic DNA using the immunoSEQ Assay, a bias-controlled multiplex PCR. The published analysis was carried out like this. Nucleated cell counts per sample were estimated from amplification of reference gene primers within the assay. Sequence reads were collapsed and filtered to measure the absolute abundance of every unique TCRbeta CDR3 rearrangement. For each sample, productive Simpson clonality was calculated as the square root of Simpson's diversity index over productive rearrangements. Entries here come from immuneACCESS through TCRdb and include only in-frame sequences with V and J called. Some clones fail to appear in such tables; in the studies checked, an unresolved V gene covers under half of the shortfall, and the cause of the remainder is unknown. The V and J calls and clone size come from that table; D and trimming were worked out from the DNA. The table for this sample lists about 200,000 clones; 70% to 90% of them were counted only once. The top ten hold 10% to 11% of the sample.

Including cysteine and phenylalanine, the CDR3 has 12 amino acids. Only CDR3 DNA remains: 36 bases, in frame from the first base. The junction shows trimming of 8 bases on V and 6 bases on J, plus 14 bases between the germline ends. The CDR1 and CDR2 encoded by the germline V gene are MDHEN and SYDVKM. This chain joins TRBV28 to TRBJ2-7; confidence is insufficient to name the D gene. The clonotype originates from a human donor with active or convalescent COVID-19. The donor label of this sample is uncertain. The sample comprised peripheral blood. The CDR3 region: CASSAILAEQYF. The base sequence is TGTGCCAGCTCGGCTATCTTAGCCGAGCAGTACTTC.